The present entry profiles one TCR beta chain with its context. Its antigen is not known. TCR beta CDR3 region amplification was performed from RNA transcripts. HTBI primers drove first-round RT-PCR of the TCR CDR3. TCRdb recomputed calls from the multiplex PCR reads with MiXCR, one row per CDR3 protein. The sample includes some 400,000 distinct CDR3 sequences, approximately 20% of them seen just once. V lost 6 bases and J lost 0, with 20 bases in between. CDR3 size: 17 residues. CDR1 and CDR2 from the germline V gene are SGHAT and FQDESV (reference sequence). The data stem from a study of T cells in Graves' hyperthyroidism and ophthalmopathy. Study-level results: Within blood appeared most thyroid clonotypes that had expanded above 0.001.

Patients were excluded for uncontrolled infection, other autoimmune disease, pregnancy or lactation. Sequenced sample: blood. This sequence joins TRBV11-1 and TRBJ1-1, with D tentatively TRBD1 (5 bases). The sequence was obtained from a woman aged 18-30 years with Graves' hyperthyroidism. The CDR3 DNA sequence: TGTGCCAGCAGACAAGACGGACGCAAAGGGGTGAACACTGAAGCTTTCTTT. Protein sequence: CASRQDGRKGVNTEAFF.